These T cell receptor beta chains were read from a single sample in a study of somatic mutations in cytotoxic T cells in rheumatoid arthritis. Using immunoSEQ multiplex PCR, the repertoire was profiled, and TCRdb retains in-frame clones only, with some absent. The data contain 13,000 or so clones, roughly 79% of them singletons. Sequencing input: CD8+ T cells sorted from blood. These receptors were obtained from an adult with rheumatoid arthritis. CDR3s include the opening cysteine and the closing phenylalanine or tryptophan. Fields, in order: V gene, clone size, D gene, J gene, CDR3 DNA, CDR3 protein. A D gene is named only where the DNA matches it firmly. Not all rows give a size; the values are once, few, many and, for expanded clones, a class.

TRBV4-1	.	.	TRBJ2-4	TGCGCCAGCAGCCAAGTGGCAGGGAGGGCCAAAAACATTCAGTACTTC	CASSQVAGRAKNIQYF
TRBV30	.	.	TRBJ2-7	TGTGCCTGGACACCCAGGACAGAAATCTACGAGCAGTACTTC	CAWTPRTEIYEQYF
TRBV9	.	.	TRBJ1-2	TGTGCCAGCAGCAATACCGACGGCAACTATGGCTACACCTTC	CASSNTDGNYGYTF
TRBV28	.	TRBD1	TRBJ1-1	TGTGCCAGCAGTTTTAGAGGACAGGGTTTCGGGAACACTGAAGCTTTCTTT	CASSFRGQGFGNTEAFF
TRBV28	.	.	TRBJ2-3	TGTGCCAGCAGTTTAGAGGGGGGGGCCGCAGATACGCAGTATTTT	CASSLEGGAADTQYF
TRBV18	.	.	TRBJ2-6	TGTGCCAGCTCACCACCTAGAGGGTCTGGGGCCAACGTCCTGACTTTC	CASSPPRGSGANVLTF
TRBV28	.	TRBD2	TRBJ2-7	TGTGCCAGCAAGGGACTAGCGAAAGAGCAGTACTTC	CASKGLAKEQYF
TRBV7-2	.	TRBD2	TRBJ2-1	TGTGCCAGCAGCCAACTAACCCGGACTAGCGGGCCATACAATGAGCAGTTCTTC	CASSQLTRTSGPYNEQFF
TRBV6-5	.	.	TRBJ2-5	TGTGCCAGCAGTTATGGGGGCCCAGAGACCCAGTACTTC	CASSYGGPETQYF
TRBV28	few	TRBD2	TRBJ2-3	TGTGCCAGCAGTCCGGTTAGCGGGGGAACCACAGATACGCAGTATTTT	CASSPVSGGTTDTQYF
TRBV27	few	TRBD2	TRBJ2-1	TGTGCCAGCAGTTTCCGGACTAGCGGGTATACGAATGAGCAGTTCTTC	CASSFRTSGYTNEQFF
TRBV5-1	.	.	TRBJ2-7	TGCGCCAGCAGCAGACCGGATCGATCTCCCTACGAGCAGTACTTC	CASSRPDRSPYEQYF
TRBV2	.	TRBD1	TRBJ2-5	TGTGCCAGCAGTGCGGACAGGCGGATAGAGACCCAGTACTTC	CASSADRRIETQYF
TRBV9	.	.	TRBJ2-5	TGTGCCAGCAGCGTGTTGGGGTACCAAGAGACCCAGTACTTC	CASSVLGYQETQYF
TRBV2	once	TRBD1	TRBJ2-1	TGTGCCAGCTCCGAGGGGGCAGCATCAGAGCAGTTCTTC	CASSEGAASEQFF
TRBV5-6	once	.	TRBJ2-1	TGTGCCAGCAGCCTGAATACGGTAATAAGAGAGCAGTTCTTC	CASSLNTVIREQFF
TRBV18	.	.	TRBJ2-1	TGTGCCAGCTCACCCAACGTGGCGGCCTACAATGAGCAGTTCTTC	CASSPNVAAYNEQFF
TRBV11-2	.	.	TRBJ1-1	TGTGCCAGCAGCCCCGGGGGCACTGAAGCTTTCTTT	CASSPGGTEAFF
TRBV7-9	.	TRBD1	TRBJ2-6	TGTGCCAGCAGCTTTGGGACAGGGAGCTCTGGGGCCAACGTCCTGACTTTC	CASSFGTGSSGANVLTF
TRBV4-1	.	.	TRBJ1-3	TGCGCCAGCCGAACCTTCTTTGCGGAGGGGGGGCGCACCATATATTTT	CASRTFFAEGGRTIYF
TRBV2	few	TRBD2	TRBJ2-1	TGTGCCAGCTGGACTAGCGGCTTAACCTCCTACAATGAGCAGTTCTTC	CASWTSGLTSYNEQFF
TRBV27	.	TRBD1	TRBJ1-2	TGTGCCAGCCGAAGGACAGGGGGCGTCAGCTATGGCTACACCTTC	CASRRTGGVSYGYTF
TRBV27	.	.	TRBJ2-7	TGTGCCAGCAGTTTATCAGGGTTGAGAGGGGCAGGGGAGCAGTACTTC	CASSLSGLRGAGEQYF
TRBV28	once	TRBD1	TRBJ2-1	TGTGCCAGCAGTTTCGGGACAGGGACTATTGAGCAGTTCTTC	CASSFGTGTIEQFF
TRBV4-1	.	TRBD2	TRBJ2-7	TGCGCCAGCAGCCAAGGAAGGACTAGCGCCTACGAGCAGTACTTC	CASSQGRTSAYEQYF
TRBV9	.	TRBD2	TRBJ2-3	TGTGCCAGCAGCGGCCGGACTAGCGGGAGAGCAGATACGCAGTATTTT	CASSGRTSGRADTQYF
TRBV28	medium-sized	.	TRBJ1-1	TGTGCCAGCAGCTTGGGGAGCACTGAAGCTTTCTTT	CASSLGSTEAFF
TRBV7-9	.	.	TRBJ1-3	TGTGCCAGCAGCACGGGGCAGAGAGGTGGAAACACCATATATTTT	CASSTGQRGGNTIYF
TRBV9	.	.	TRBJ2-2	TGTGCCAGCAGCCCCCCAGGGATAACCGGGGAGCTGTTTTTT	CASSPPGITGELFF
TRBV2	few	.	TRBJ2-2	TGTGCCAGCAGTGGGTCGACTCTCTACACCGGGGAGCTGTTTTTT	CASSGSTLYTGELFF
TRBV28	.	.	TRBJ1-3	TGTGCCAGCAGTCCACCGGCATCTGGAAACACCATATATTTT	CASSPPASGNTIYF
TRBV28	.	TRBD1	TRBJ2-7	TGTGCCAGCAGTTTACAGGGGGCGGAGGAGCAGTACTTC	CASSLQGAEEQYF
TRBV12-5	.	.	TRBJ2-5	TGTGCTAGTGGTTTACCTGAAGAGGAGACCCAGTACTTC	CASGLPEEETQYF
TRBV28	.	TRBD2	TRBJ2-3	TGTGCCAGCAGTTTACTAGCGGGGGGGGAAACTAGCACAGATACGCAGTATTTT	CASSLLAGGETSTDTQYF
TRBV2	.	TRBD1	TRBJ1-1	TGTGCCAGCAGTGATTCCCAGGGACAGGGATGGGTTGGGAAGAACACTGAAGCTTTCTTT	CASSDSQGQGWVGKNTEAFF
TRBV15	.	TRBD1	TRBJ1-2	TGTGCCACCAGCAGTAGACAGGGGGGAGAGGATGGCTACACCTTC	CATSSRQGGEDGYTF
TRBV27	.	TRBD1	TRBJ2-3	TGTGCCAGCAGTGGATACAGGGGTCCAGAGTATTTT	CASSGYRGPEYF
TRBV27	few	TRBD1	TRBJ2-7	TGTGCCAGCAGTAACCGGGACAGGGGGTACGAGCAGTACTTC	CASSNRDRGYEQYF
TRBV9	.	TRBD2	TRBJ2-1	TGTGCCAGCAGCGACGGGACTATCAATGAGCAGTTCTTC	CASSDGTINEQFF
TRBV7-6	.	TRBD1	TRBJ1-5	TGTGCCAGCAGCTTAGCAGTTGCAGGGGGGAATCAGCCCCAGCATTTT	CASSLAVAGGNQPQHF
TRBV28	medium-sized	TRBD1	TRBJ1-2	TGTGCCAGCAGTTTATGGGCCGGGACAGGGATAAATGGCTACACCTTC	CASSLWAGTGINGYTF